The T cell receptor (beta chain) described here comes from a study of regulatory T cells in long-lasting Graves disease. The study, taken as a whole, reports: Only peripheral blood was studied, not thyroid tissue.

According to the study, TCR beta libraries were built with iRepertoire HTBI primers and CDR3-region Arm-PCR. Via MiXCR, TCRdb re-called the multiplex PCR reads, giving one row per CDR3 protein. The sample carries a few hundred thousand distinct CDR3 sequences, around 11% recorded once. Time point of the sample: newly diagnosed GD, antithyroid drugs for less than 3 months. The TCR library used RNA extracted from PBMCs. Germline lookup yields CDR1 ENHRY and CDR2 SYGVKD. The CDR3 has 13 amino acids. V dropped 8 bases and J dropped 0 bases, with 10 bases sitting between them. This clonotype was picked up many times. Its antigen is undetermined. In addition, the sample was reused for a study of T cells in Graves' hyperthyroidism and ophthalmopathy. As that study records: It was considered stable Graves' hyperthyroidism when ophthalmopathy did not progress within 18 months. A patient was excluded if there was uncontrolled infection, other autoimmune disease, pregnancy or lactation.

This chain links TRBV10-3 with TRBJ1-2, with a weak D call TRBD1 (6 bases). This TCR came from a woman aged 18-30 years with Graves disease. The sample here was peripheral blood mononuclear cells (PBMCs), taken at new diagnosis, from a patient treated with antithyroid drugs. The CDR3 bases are TGTGCCATCCGAAGGACAGCTAACTATGGCTACACCTTC. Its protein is CAIRRTANYGYTF.